The clone carrying this TCR beta chain was recorded many times. Its antigen remains unknown. Amplified TCR beta CDR3 regions derived from RNA transcripts. RT-PCR in the first round (using the HTBI primer set) targeted the TCR CDR3. TCRdb ran MiXCR on the multiplex PCR reads and lists one entry per CDR3 protein. This table has approximately 330,000 distinct CDR3 sequences, roughly 15% appearing once. The CDR3 covers 14 residues. V gave up 0 bases and J gave up 7 bases, with 10 bases separating them. Germline V CDR1 and CDR2: LNHNV, YYDKDF (reference sequence). The sample is drawn from a study of T cells in Graves' hyperthyroidism and ophthalmopathy. Study-wide context: Pretreatment peripheral blood was obtained at initial diagnosis.

Exclusion of patients followed from uncontrolled infection, other autoimmune disease, pregnancy or lactation. Findings of the study overall: Most clonotypes that expanded in the thyroid above 0.001 also showed up in blood. Ophthalmopathy prediction by the model preceded onset by a median about 6.5 months.

The source material was blood. This sequence was found in a woman in her 40s with Graves' ophthalmopathy. The chain combines TRBV15 with TRBJ1-5, with D unclear. CDR3 region: CATSRDPGRQPQHF. The CDR3 coding sequence is TGTGCCACCAGCAGAGATCCGGGTCGACAGCCCCAGCATTTT.